This T cell receptor beta chain was observed in a study of regulatory T cells in long-lasting Graves disease. Ten or more counts support this clonotype. Its antigen is unidentified. Deletions cut 3 bases from V and 7 bases from J, with 12 bases between. Germline-derived CDR1 and CDR2 are SNHLY and FYNNEI. This CDR3 comprises 14 residues. Arm-PCR with iRepertoire HTBI primers amplified the CDR3 regions for these TCR beta libraries. TCRdb redid the calling of the multiplex PCR reads with MiXCR, one entry per CDR3 protein. The table has hundreds of thousands of distinct CDR3 sequences, roughly 15% seen once. The time point denotes: newly diagnosed GD, antithyroid drugs for less than 3 months. After RNA was extracted from PBMCs, the TCR library was made from it. Study results and caveats: Graves' patients with persistent disease showed TCR diversity lower than patients newly diagnosed.

The sample here was peripheral blood mononuclear cells (PBMCs), taken at new diagnosis, from a patient treated with antithyroid drugs. The rearrangement joins TRBV2 to TRBJ2-2; D is perhaps TRBD1 (6 bases). This sequence originates from a female donor with Graves disease. The CDR3 sequence is CASSEAGASGELFF. The CDR3 DNA reads as TGTGCCAGCAGTGAGGCAGGGGCAAGCGGGGAGCTGTTTTTT.